The rows below give T cell receptor beta chains drawn from one sample of a study of T-cell reconstitution after alpha-beta-depleted transplantation in children. In TCRdb, the PCR reads were re-called with MiXCR into one record per CDR3 protein. Among a few hundred thousand distinct CDR3 sequences listed, roughly a quarter were seen once. Sequenced material: PBMCs, mostly from graft donor cells, taken 360 days after TCRalphabeta/CD19-depleted stem cell transplant. These receptors came from a female patient aged 2-10 years who had a stem cell transplant for congenital amegakaryocytic thrombocytopenia, so the T cells may come from the graft donor. CDR3s include the opening cysteine and the closing phenylalanine or tryptophan. A D gene is named only where the DNA matches it firmly. Clone size is stated in some rows and not others, as once, few, many or a class when expanded.

>TRBV5-1|TRBJ2-1|TRBD2|.
CASRGTSGNEQFF
TGCGCCAGCAGGGGGACTAGCGGAAATGAGCAGTTCTTC
>TRBV6-1|TRBJ1-5|.|.
CASSKRGQSNQPQHF
TGTGCCAGCAGTAAACGAGGACAGTCCAATCAGCCCCAGCATTTT
>TRBV20-1|TRBJ1-1|.|few
CSARGRMNTEAFF
TGCAGTGCTAGAGGACGGATGAACACTGAAGCTTTCTTT
>TRBV7-9|TRBJ1-2|TRBD1|.
CASSLLDRAHNYGYTF
TGTGCCAGCAGCTTACTGGACAGGGCCCATAACTATGGCTACACCTTC
>TRBV7-6|TRBJ1-1|.|few
CASSLGAERVSTEAFF
TGTGCCAGCAGCTTAGGCGCGGAAAGGGTGAGCACTGAAGCTTTCTTT
>TRBV20-1|TRBJ2-5|.|.
CSASEPVVYETQYF
TGCAGTGCTAGCGAACCGGTAGTTTACGAGACCCAGTACTTC
>TRBV5-1|TRBJ2-2|.|.
CASSSTPLITNTGELFF
TGCGCCAGCAGCTCGACACCTTTGATAACGAACACCGGGGAGCTGTTTTTT
>TRBV19|TRBJ2-7|.|.
CASSTGTNYEQYF
TGTGCCAGTAGTACCGGGACAAACTACGAGCAGTACTTC
>TRBV20-1|TRBJ2-7|TRBD2|few
CSAQTPLLAELVEQYF
TGCAGTGCCCAGACCCCGTTACTAGCGGAACTAGTCGAGCAGTACTTC
>TRBV12-3/TRBV12-4|TRBJ1-5|TRBD1|few
CASNLGGTGGGQPQHF
TGTGCCAGCAATCTCGGGGGGACAGGGGGCGGTCAGCCCCAGCATTTT
>TRBV5-5|TRBJ2-2|TRBD1|few
CASTATGINTGELFF
TGTGCCAGCACCGCGACAGGGATCAACACCGGGGAGCTGTTTTTT
>TRBV4-1|TRBJ2-1|TRBD2|few
CASSQDTLRTAGGEQFF
TGCGCCAGCAGCCAAGATACATTACGGACTGCGGGGGGTGAGCAGTTCTTC
>TRBV27|TRBJ1-1|TRBD1|few
CASRRTGEVTEAFF
TGTGCCAGCAGGAGGACAGGGGAGGTCACTGAAGCTTTCTTT
>TRBV7-2|TRBJ1-4|TRBD1|.
CASSPVDTGGREKLFF
TGTGCCAGCAGCCCCGTCGATACAGGGGGACGTGAAAAACTGTTTTTT
>TRBV4-2|TRBJ2-7|.|.
CASSQERGSGYEQYF
TGTGCCAGCAGCCAAGAACGGGGCTCGGGCTACGAGCAGTACTTC
>TRBV29-1|TRBJ1-2|.|few
CSATTANYGYTF
TGCAGCGCAACGACAGCTAACTATGGCTACACCTTC
>TRBV11-1|TRBJ2-7|.|few
CASSLEWRGQEYF
TGTGCCAGCAGCTTAGAATGGCGGGGACAAGAGTACTTC
>TRBV12-3/TRBV12-4|TRBJ1-5|.|once
CASRFGGDQPQHF
TGTGCCAGCAGATTCGGTGGCGATCAGCCCCAGCATTTT
>TRBV7-6|TRBJ1-4|.|few
CASSLRSGRKLFF
TGTGCCAGCAGCTTAAGGTCCGGGCGAAAACTGTTTTTT
>TRBV24-1|TRBJ2-1|TRBD2|few
CATSDVLAGGYNEQFF
TGTGCCACCAGTGACGTCCTAGCGGGAGGTTACAATGAGCAGTTCTTC
>TRBV5-1|TRBJ2-3|TRBD2|.
CASSLVPLAAHPDTQYF
TGCGCCAGCAGCTTGGTGCCCCTAGCGGCACACCCAGATACGCAGTATTTT
>TRBV3-1|TRBJ2-3|TRBD2|many
CASSQRSGRKPSDTQYF
TGTGCCAGCAGCCAAAGGAGCGGGAGGAAGCCCTCAGATACGCAGTATTTT
>TRBV5-6|TRBJ2-5|.|.
CASSLMLQETQYF
TGTGCCAGCAGCTTGATGTTACAAGAGACCCAGTACTTC